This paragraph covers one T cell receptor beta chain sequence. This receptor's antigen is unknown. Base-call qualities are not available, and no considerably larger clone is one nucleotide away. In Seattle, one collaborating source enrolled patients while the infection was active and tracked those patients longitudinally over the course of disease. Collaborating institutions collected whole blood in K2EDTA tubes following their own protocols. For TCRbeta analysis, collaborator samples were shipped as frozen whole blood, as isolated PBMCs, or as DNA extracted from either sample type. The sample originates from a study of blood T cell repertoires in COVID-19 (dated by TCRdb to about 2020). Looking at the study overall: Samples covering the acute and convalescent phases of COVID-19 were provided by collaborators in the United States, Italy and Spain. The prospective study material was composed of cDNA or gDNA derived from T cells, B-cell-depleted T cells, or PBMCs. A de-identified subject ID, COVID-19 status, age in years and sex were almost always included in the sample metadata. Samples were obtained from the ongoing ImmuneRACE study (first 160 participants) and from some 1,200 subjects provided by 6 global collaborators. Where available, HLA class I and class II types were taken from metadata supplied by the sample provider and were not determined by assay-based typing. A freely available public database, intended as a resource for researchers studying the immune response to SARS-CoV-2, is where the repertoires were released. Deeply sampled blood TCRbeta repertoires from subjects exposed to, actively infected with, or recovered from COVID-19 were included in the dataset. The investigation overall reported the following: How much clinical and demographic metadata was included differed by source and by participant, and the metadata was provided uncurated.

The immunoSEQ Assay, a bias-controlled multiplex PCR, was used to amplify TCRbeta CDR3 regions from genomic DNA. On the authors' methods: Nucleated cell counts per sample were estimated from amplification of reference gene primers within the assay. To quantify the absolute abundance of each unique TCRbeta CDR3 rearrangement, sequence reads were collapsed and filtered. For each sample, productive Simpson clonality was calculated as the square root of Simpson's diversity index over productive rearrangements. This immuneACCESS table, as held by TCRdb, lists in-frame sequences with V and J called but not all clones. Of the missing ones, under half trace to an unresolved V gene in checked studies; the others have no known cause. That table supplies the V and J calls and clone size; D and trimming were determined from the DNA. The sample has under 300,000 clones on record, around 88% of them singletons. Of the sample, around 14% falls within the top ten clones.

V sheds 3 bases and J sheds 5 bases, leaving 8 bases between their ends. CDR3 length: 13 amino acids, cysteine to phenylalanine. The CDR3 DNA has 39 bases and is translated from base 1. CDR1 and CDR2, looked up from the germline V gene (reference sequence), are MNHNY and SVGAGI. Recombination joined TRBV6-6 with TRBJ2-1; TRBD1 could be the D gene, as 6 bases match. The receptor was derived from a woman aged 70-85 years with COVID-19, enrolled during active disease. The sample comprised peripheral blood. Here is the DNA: TGTGCCAGCAGTTATCAGGGGCACAATGAGCAGTTCTTC. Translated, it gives CASSYQGHNEQFF.